Presented here are 5 T cell receptor beta chains from one specimen sequenced in a study of T cell responses to AZD1222 COVID-19 vaccine. The repertoire was sequenced with immunoSEQ multiplex PCR; TCRdb's copy has only in-frame clones and lacks some. The sample lists 100,000 to 150,000 clones, just over 90% occurring once. This specimen consisted of peripheral blood, obtained on day 0 of AZD1222 vaccination. The receptors come from an adult in good health.

The DNA for the CDR3 is TGTGCCAGCAGCTTCGGCAGCTCTGTAAACTATGGCTACACCTTC. Translating gives CASSFGSSVNYGYTF. The gene calls are TRBV7-2 and TRBJ1-2; D call uncertain. V was pared by 3 bases and J by 2 bases, with 13 bases between. The CDR3 is 15 residues long. Per the germline V gene, CDR1 is SGHTA and CDR2 is FQGNSA.

The V call is TRBV19, the J call TRBJ1-4; D might be TRBD1 (6 bases). Germline lookup yields CDR1 LNHDA and CDR2 SQIVND (reference sequence). V lost 3 bases and J 4 bases, leaving 9 bases between the germline ends. CDR3 size: 14 residues. DNA for the CDR3: TGTGCCAGTAGTATCGGGACAAATAATGAAAAACTGTTTTTT. This codes for CASSIGTNNEKLFF.

The chain employs TRBV30 and TRBJ1-2; D is unclear. Germline CDR1 reads GTSNPN; CDR2 reads SVGIG (reference sequence). Trimming cost V 4 bases and J 4 bases, with 4 bases left between them. The CDR3 extends over 10 amino acids. The CDR3 nucleotides read TGTGCCTGGAAAAGCTATGGCTACACCTTC. Its translation: CAWKSYGYTF.

The rearrangement joins TRBV29-1 to TRBJ2-7; 7 nucleotides agree with TRBD1. CDR1 and CDR2 from the germline V gene are SQVTM and ANQGSEA. This CDR3 region has 14 residues. V trimming: 0 bases; J trimming: 8 bases; junction bases outside the gene matches: 10. CDR3 amino acids: CSVEDQARQGKQYF. CDR3 coding DNA: TGCAGCGTTGAAGATCAAGCCCGACAGGGAAAGCAGTACTTC.

The rearrangement joins TRBV6-5 to TRBJ1-5; tentatively, D is TRBD1 (5 bases). The CDR3 is 13 amino acids. Trimming removed 11 bases at V and 4 bases at J, with 15 bases between. The germline V gene encodes CDR1 MNHEY and CDR2 SVGAGI. CDR3 loop: CAVIGGGNQPQHF. The CDR3 DNA reads as TGTGCCGTTATTGGGGGAGGTAATCAGCCCCAGCATTTT.